Sequencing of this TCR beta chain was carried out in a study of blood T cell repertoires in COVID-19. Study overall: Whether acute or convalescent, the COVID-19 samples came from the United States, Italy and Spain.

The assay was immunoSEQ multiplex PCR, and TCRdb's table has in-frame clones only and misses some. This table holds 350,000 to 400,000 clones, 90% found once. Germline trimming cut 6 bases from V and 5 bases from J; bases unmatched to any gene: 6. CDR1 is MNHEY and CDR2 is SMNVEV in the germline V gene (reference sequence). The CDR3 extends over 13 amino acids. The sample was peripheral blood. The chain joins TRBV27 to TRBJ1-1; TRBD1 agrees at 7 bases. The sequence was obtained from a man aged 18 to 35 with active or convalescent COVID-19. This chain's CDR3 is CASSSDRETEAFF. CDR3 bases: TGTGCCAGCAGCTCCGACAGGGAGACTGAAGCTTTCTTT.